These 15 T cell receptor beta chains were all obtained from the same sample, sequenced in a study of blood T cell repertoires in COVID-19. Repertoires were generated with immunoSEQ multiplex PCR, while TCRdb's copy carries only in-frame clones and drops some. Counted here are under 200,000 clones, roughly four fifths occurring once; the ten biggest clones make up approximately 10%. What was sequenced was peripheral blood. The origin of the receptors is a man between 65 and 85 years old with active or convalescent COVID-19.

The rearrangement uses TRBV25-1 and TRBJ1-6; D unclear. V was pared by 0 bases and J by 8 bases, with 8 bases between. CDR1 MGHDK and CDR2 SYGVNS come from the germline V gene. The CDR3 is 14 amino acids. The CDR3 sequence: CASSEYRRDSPLHF. CDR3 coding DNA: TGTGCCAGCAGTGAATATCGGCGGGATTCACCCCTCCACTTT.

The CDR3 DNA reads as TGTGCCAGCAGTGAAACAATTTGGGGGGACACTGAAGCTTTCTTT. Its translation: CASSETIWGDTEAFF. The chain joins TRBV6-4 to TRBJ1-1, with D possibly TRBD1 on 5 matching bases. V was cut by 3 bases and J by 3 bases, with 14 bases left in between. Germline V gene lookup returns CDR1 MRHNA and CDR2 SNTAGT. The CDR3 contains 15 residues.

This clone was detected only once. The V call is TRBV9, the J call TRBJ2-2, with TRBD2 matching 11 bases. The CDR3 is 17 residues long. The trim removed 3 bases at V and 7 bases at J, leaving 11 bases unmatched. Germline-derived CDR1 and CDR2 are SGDLS and YYNGEE. The CDR3 spells CASSARTSGQWGGELFF. In nucleotides, the CDR3 is TGTGCCAGCAGCGCCCGGACTAGCGGGCAATGGGGCGGGGAGCTGTTTTTT.

This clone was picked up a small number of times. The V gene is TRBV2, the J gene TRBJ1-2; 9 bases align to TRBD1. J was trimmed by 4 bases and V by 8 bases; bases with no gene match: 8. Germline-derived CDR1 and CDR2 are SNHLY and FYNNEI. CDR3 length: 14 residues. The CDR3 loop reads CASPGTGGVYGYTF. The CDR3 nucleotides are TGTGCCAGCCCCGGAACAGGGGGCGTCTATGGCTACACCTTC.

The chain links TRBV5-4 to TRBJ2-1, with D perhaps TRBD2 (7 bases). Germline V lookup: CDR1 SGHNT, CDR2 YYREEE (reference sequence). V shed 4 bases and J shed 8 bases, with 16 bases lying between them. This CDR3 comprises 14 residues. CDR3 DNA sequence: TGTGCCAGCAGCCCTGGGGGGGCCTCGGATGAGCAGTTCTTC. Protein sequence: CASSPGGASDEQFF.

V and J are TRBV27 and TRBJ2-3; 7 bases map to TRBD1. V was clipped by 3 bases and J by 2 bases; unmatched bases: 8. CDR1 is MNHEY, CDR2 SMNVEV, per germline (reference sequence). CDR3 size: 16 residues. This CDR3 is CASSFSRDSSTDTQYF. DNA for the CDR3: TGTGCCAGCAGTTTTTCCCGGGACAGTTCCACAGATACGCAGTATTTT.

The chain joins TRBV6-5 to TRBJ2-4; 7 bases are a match to TRBD1. Looked up from germline, CDR1 is MNHEY and CDR2 is SVGAGI. The length of the CDR3 is 13 residues. V trimming: 6 bases; J trimming: 1 base; junction bases outside the gene matches: 0. In nucleotides, the CDR3 is TGTGCCAGCAGGACAGGGGCCAAAAACATTCAGTACTTC. Protein product: CASRTGAKNIQYF.

The J gene is TRBJ2-1, the V gene TRBV6-5, with a tentative D call TRBD2 (6 bases). V was shortened by 5 bases and J by 6 bases, with 17 bases between the two germline ends. This CDR3 is 15 amino acids long. Germline V CDR1 and CDR2: MNHEY, SVGAGI. CDR3 DNA: TGTGCCAGCAGTCTGGACGGGAGTAGAGTCAATGAGCAGTTCTTC. It is translated as CASSLDGSRVNEQFF.

The gene calls are TRBV12-5 and TRBJ1-5, with D uncertain. Germline V gene sequence: CDR1 LGHNT, CDR2 FRNRAP. The CDR3 is made up of 14 amino acids. V was pared by 0 bases and J by 6 bases, with 9 bases between. CDR3 protein: CASGLVAGIQPQHF. The CDR3 DNA follows: TGTGCTAGTGGTTTGGTCGCGGGAATTCAGCCCCAGCATTTT.

This chain uses TRBV28 with TRBJ2-3; D gene unclear. Trimming removed 7 bases from V and 3 bases from J, with 5 bases in between. Germline V gives CDR1 MDHEN, CDR2 SYDVKM. CDR3 length equals 11 residues. CDR3 protein: CASKRTDTQYF. CDR3 DNA sequence: TGTGCCAGCAAGAGAACAGATACGCAGTATTTT.

This clone was detected only once. The V gene is TRBV11-2, the J gene TRBJ2-1; no clear D gene. The germline V and J ends were trimmed by 3 bases and 4 bases, with 7 bases remaining between them. CDR3 length: 13 residues. Germline-derived CDR1 and CDR2 are SGHAT and FQNNGV. For the CDR3, the DNA is TGTGCCAGCAGCTTTCTACTTTACAATGAGCAGTTCTTC. This gives the protein CASSFLLYNEQFF.

This chain joins TRBV18 and TRBJ2-1; the match to TRBD1 covers 10 bases. Trimming at V came to 1 base and at J to 7 bases, leaving 1 base not matched to a gene. The CDR3 loop spans 14 amino acids. From germline, CDR1 is KGHSH and CDR2 LQKENI. CDR3 loop: CASSPLGQGNEQFF. As DNA, the CDR3 is TGTGCCAGCTCACCACTGGGACAGGGGAATGAGCAGTTCTTC.

This clone appeared once. The rearrangement links TRBV28 to TRBJ1-3; perhaps TRBD1 as D (5 bases). Per the germline V gene, CDR1 is MDHEN and CDR2 is SYDVKM. V lost 2 bases, J lost 4 bases, and 15 bases lay in between. The CDR3 sequence is 16 residues long. The CDR3 loop is CASSLVGTHVGNTIYF. The CDR3 DNA follows: TGTGCCAGCAGTTTAGTTGGGACTCATGTGGGAAACACCATATATTTT.

The chain is built from TRBV5-5 and TRBJ2-3; D is undetermined. The V gene's germline CDR1 is SGHKS and CDR2 YYEKEE (reference sequence). Trimming took off 4 bases at V and 3 bases at J, with 12 bases between the two ends. The CDR3 is 14 amino acids. CDR3 in amino acids: CASSPGRVTDTQYF. Here the CDR3 DNA reads TGTGCCAGCAGCCCCGGTAGAGTGACAGATACGCAGTATTTT.

This chain connects TRBV7-2 to TRBJ1-1; D unresolved. Germline V gives CDR1 SGHTA, CDR2 FQGNSA. The CDR3 has 14 residues. V was pared by 1 base and J by 5 bases, with 11 bases between. This CDR3 reads CASSLVEGRTEAFF. Written as DNA, the CDR3 is TGTGCCAGCAGCTTAGTGGAGGGTCGAACTGAAGCTTTCTTT.